This T cell receptor (beta chain) was found in a study of T cell responses to AZD1222 COVID-19 vaccine. Findings and caveats of the study: Baseline seropositives among AZD1222 recipients totaled only five or six. Clonal diversity was possibly underestimated, and white British individuals and females predominated among donors. Samples come after the peak T cell response, not at day 14. Unmutated variant regions are reportedly the target of nearly half of TCRs that are spike-specific.

Worth noting for this clone: The antigen is undetermined.

TCRdb's table, derived via immunoSEQ multiplex PCR, lists solely in-frame clones and lacks some. The repertoire includes about 54,000 clones, around 92% of them detected once, and about 14% sits in the top ten. The receptor was derived from an adult who received the AZD1222 COVID-19 vaccine. The source was peripheral blood, collected 28 days after the second AZD1222 dose.

The CDR3 DNA follows: TGCGCCAGCAGCTCTCCGGGACTACGAACCACCGGGGAGCTGTTTTTT. Amino acids: CASSSPGLRTTGELFF. The J gene is TRBJ2-2, the V gene TRBV5-1, with 7 bases aligning to TRBD2. The V gene's germline CDR1 is SGHRS and CDR2 YFSETQ. The CDR3 loop spans 16 amino acids. The junction had 9 bases not matched to a gene; V was cut back by 3 bases and J by 4 bases.